This T cell receptor (beta chain) was recovered during a study of blood T cell repertoires in COVID-19. The wider study: Samples taken during acute and convalescent COVID-19 were collected in the United States, Italy and Spain. T cells, B-cell-depleted T cells, or PBMCs supplied cDNA or gDNA.

With 3 bases removed from V and 3 bases from J, the gap between germline ends came to 9 bases. This CDR3 has 14 amino acids. Per the germline V gene, CDR1 is MGHDK and CDR2 is SYGVNS. Sequencing used immunoSEQ multiplex PCR; TCRdb keeps in-frame clones, though not all of them. The data hold roughly 260,000 clones, with about 91% observed a single time. On this clone itself: This same CDR3 is encoded by further DNA sequences in the sample.

The receptor comes from a person under 35 with COVID-19, enrolled during active disease. Sequenced input: peripheral blood. The genes are TRBV25-1 and TRBJ2-1, with D tentatively TRBD1 (7 bases). CDR3 protein: CASSDRGDYNEQFF. The DNA of the CDR3 is TGTGCCAGCAGTGACAGGGGGGACTACAATGAGCAGTTCTTC.